These 2 T cell receptor beta chains were sequenced from one sample in a study of T cell responses to AZD1222 COVID-19 vaccine. Clones were read by immunoSEQ multiplex PCR, and TCRdb kept only the in-frame ones, dropping some. The sample yields approximately 180,000 clones, almost 90% seen once. The source was peripheral blood, collected on day 0 of AZD1222 vaccination. Receptor source: an adult in good health.

V is TRBV21-1 and J is TRBJ1-1. TRBV21-1 is a pseudogene. This CDR3 is 13 amino acids long. This CDR3 is CASGGPPRTEAFF. The CDR3 DNA sequence: TGTGCCAGCGGAGGCCCGCCCCGCACTGAAGCTTTCTTT.

This rearrangement joins TRBV2 to TRBJ1-2, with D possibly matching TRBD1 (5 bases). Trimming shortened V by 9 bases and J by 3 bases, and 17 bases separated the two germline ends. Germline loops: CDR1 SNHLY, CDR2 FYNNEI. There are 14 residues in the CDR3. The CDR3 here is CARSFTGTHYGYTF. The CDR3 coding sequence is TGTGCCAGATCTTTTACCGGGACCCACTATGGCTACACCTTC.